One and the same sample provided the 29 T cell receptor beta chains below, sequenced in a study of T-cell memory formation after mild COVID-19. TCRdb re-called the 5' RACE reads through MiXCR, storing one row per CDR3 protein. The data hold hundreds of thousands of distinct CDR3 sequences, with roughly 13% observed a single time. The sequenced material came from PBMCs or a T cell subset sorted from them (not recorded which). The receptors here all came from a man aged 18 to 30 who had mild COVID-19 (a few samples of this study predate the infection). Cell type and time point are not known.

This clonotype was recorded a few times. The V call is TRBV14, the J call TRBJ2-7; maybe TRBD2 (5 bases). V was pared by 1 base and J by 0 bases, with 10 bases between. The CDR3 runs 15 residues. Germline CDR1 is SGHDN and CDR2 is FVKESK. The CDR3 DNA follows: TGTGCCAGCAGCCAAGTGGAGGAGCGCTCCTACGAGCAGTACTTC. Translated: CASSQVEERSYEQYF.

This clonotype was picked up many times. V usage is TRBV4-2 and J usage is TRBJ2-5; 9 bases agree with TRBD2. CDR1 LGHNA and CDR2 YNFKEQ come from the germline V gene. J gave up 0 bases and V 3 bases, and 2 bases lay outside the gene matches. The CDR3 has 15 amino acids. The CDR3 sequence: CASSQAGGYQETQYF. The CDR3 DNA follows: TGTGCCAGCAGCCAGGCGGGGGGGTACCAAGAGACCCAGTACTTC.

Ten or more counts support this clonotype. This chain connects TRBV4-2 to TRBJ2-2; D possibly uses TRBD1 or TRBD2 (5 bases each). Deletions cut 0 bases from V and 4 bases from J, with 12 bases between. This CDR3 spans 16 amino acids. Germline V gene sequence: CDR1 LGHNA, CDR2 YNFKEQ. Here the CDR3 reads CASSQEGDPSTGELFF. The CDR3 nucleotides are TGTGCCAGCAGCCAAGAGGGGGACCCCTCCACCGGGGAGCTGTTTTTT.

V and J are TRBV7-9 and TRBJ2-1; D remains ambiguous. CDR3 length: 16 amino acids. CDR1 SEHNR and CDR2 FQNEAQ come from the germline V gene (reference sequence). V lost 6 bases and J lost 0, with 15 bases in between. The CDR3 nucleotides read TGTGCCAGCAGACCACAGAAAACTCGCTCCTACAATGAGCAGTTCTTC. Its translation is CASRPQKTRSYNEQFF.

This clonotype was counted at least ten times. The chain employs TRBV10-3 and TRBJ2-7; the D gene is possibly TRBD2 (5 bases). This CDR3 is built from 14 residues. CDR1 and CDR2 from the germline V gene are ENHRY and SYGVKD. Trimming cost V 0 bases and J 0 bases, with 6 bases left between them. The DNA of the CDR3 is TGTGCCATCAGTGAGTCCCGGGGCTCCTACGAGCAGTACGTC. Its translation is CAISESRGSYEQYV.

The V gene is TRBV7-3, the J gene TRBJ2-3, with D possibly being TRBD1 or TRBD2 (5 bases each). The CDR3 totals 13 residues. Germline V CDR1 and CDR2: SGHTA, FQGTGA. V was trimmed by 1 base and J by 4 bases, leaving 6 bases between them. The CDR3 bases are TGTGCCAGCAGCTTAATGGGGGCAGATACGCAGTATTTT. This encodes CASSLMGADTQYF.

The chain carries TRBV4-1 and TRBJ1-1; D unresolved. Germline V gives CDR1 MGHRA, CDR2 YSYEKL. This CDR3 has 16 residues. The germline V and J ends were trimmed by 3 bases and 1 base, with 15 bases remaining between them. CDR3 region: CASSHQRQGGNTEAFF. In DNA, the CDR3 is TGCGCCAGCAGCCACCAACGACAAGGAGGGAACACTGAAGCTTTCTTT.

V is TRBV12-3 or TRBV12-4 and J is TRBJ1-5, with a possible D match to TRBD1 (6 bases). The CDR3 loop spans 16 amino acids. Trimming cost V 3 bases and J 1 base, with 13 bases left between them. The CDR3 nucleotides are TGTGCCAGCAGTTTGCGGGGGGACAACAGCAATCAGCCCCAGCATTTT. Protein product: CASSLRGDNSNQPQHF.

The gene calls are TRBV5-6 and TRBJ2-3; D remains unclear. Per the germline V gene, CDR1 is SGHDT and CDR2 is YYEEEE. The CDR3 runs to 16 residues. V was clipped by 4 bases and J by 6 bases, with 21 bases between them. Written as DNA, the CDR3 is TGTGCCAGCAGCGGCCGGTTCGGCGCCCTCACTGATACGCAGTATTTT. Translation gives CASSGRFGALTDTQYF.

This clonotype was picked up a small number of times. The chain uses TRBV7-6 and TRBJ2-5; D may be TRBD2 (6 bases). The CDR3 is 15 residues long. Germline V gene lookup returns CDR1 SGHVS and CDR2 FNYEAQ. With 0 bases removed from V and 5 bases from J, the gap between germline ends came to 13 bases. The DNA for the CDR3 is TGTGCCAGCAGCTTAGCGCAGACTAGTTGGGAGACCCAGTACTTC. Translated: CASSLAQTSWETQYF.

V gene TRBV12-3 or TRBV12-4 combines with J gene TRBJ2-1, with 14 bases that match TRBD2. The V segment lost 6 bases and the J segment 2 bases; nucleotides outside the gene matches: 6. This CDR3 comprises 17 residues. The CDR3 bases are TGTGCCAGCAGAACAGGACTAGCGGGGGGCACCTACAATGAGCAGTTCTTC. It translates to CASRTGLAGGTYNEQFF.

This clonotype was picked up a small number of times. The chain combines TRBV15 with TRBJ2-7; D possibly corresponds to TRBD2 (5 bases). The V end was cut by 0 bases, the J end by 0 bases, with 12 bases between. The germline CDR1 and CDR2 sequences are LNHNV and YYDKDF (reference sequence). The length of the CDR3 is 16 residues. The CDR3 spells CATSREGIGSSYEQYF. The CDR3 DNA reads TGTGCCACCAGCAGAGAGGGGATAGGGAGCTCCTACGAGCAGTACTTC.

This clonotype occurred a few times. The chain employs TRBV14 and TRBJ1-1; D call uncertain. CDR1 is SGHDN, CDR2 FVKESK, per germline. Trimming took off 4 bases at V and 4 bases at J, with 10 bases between the two ends. CDR3 length equals 13 residues. The CDR3 loop is CASSRKPPTEAFF. CDR3 DNA sequence: TGTGCCAGCAGCCGAAAACCCCCCACTGAAGCTTTCTTT.

This sequence joins TRBV5-4 and TRBJ1-6; the D is unclear. V lost 2 bases to trimming and J lost 9 bases, with 6 bases between them. This CDR3 spans 12 amino acids. Germline CDR1 and CDR2: SGHNT and YYREEE (reference sequence). Here the CDR3 reads CASSFFRSPLHF. DNA for the CDR3: TGTGCCAGCAGCTTTTTCCGTTCACCCCTCCACTTT.

This clonotype was seen a few times. The V gene is TRBV12-3 or TRBV12-4, the J gene TRBJ2-3; D remains unclear. The V end lost 3 bases, the J end lost 4 bases, and 8 bases lay between the germline ends. This CDR3 is built from 13 residues. CDR3 sequence reads: CASSFEEPDTQYF. CDR3 DNA: TGTGCCAGCAGTTTCGAGGAGCCAGATACGCAGTATTTT.

This clonotype was recorded at least ten times. The gene calls are TRBV5-6 and TRBJ2-3; D gene uncertain. V shed 4 bases and J shed 1 base, with 4 bases lying between them. The CDR3 sequence is 12 residues long. From germline, CDR1 is SGHDT and CDR2 YYEEEE. This CDR3 is CASSKGTDTQYF. In DNA form, the CDR3 reads TGTGCCAGCAGCAAGGGCACAGATACGCAGTATTTT.

This chain uses TRBV6-4 with TRBJ2-3, with TRBD1 matching over 7 bases. Losses at the gene ends were 6 bases for V and 3 bases for J; bases not matched to a gene: 9. The CDR3 totals 15 residues. Germline V gene lookup returns CDR1 MRHNA and CDR2 SNTAGT. The chain's CDR3 is CASSEQGKGTDTQYF. As DNA, the CDR3 is TGTGCCAGCAGCGAACAGGGGAAAGGTACAGATACGCAGTATTTT.

The genes are TRBV7-8 and TRBJ1-6, with D perhaps matching TRBD1 (6 bases). The CDR3 is made up of 18 amino acids. The germline V gene encodes CDR1 SGHVS and CDR2 FQNEAQ. V lost 4 bases, J lost 0 bases, and 16 bases lay in between. CDR3 region: CASSSRQADPSYNSPLHF. The CDR3, as DNA: TGTGCCAGCAGCTCCCGACAGGCAGACCCCTCCTATAATTCACCCCTCCACTTT.

V usage is TRBV29-1 and J usage is TRBJ2-2; D could derive from TRBD1 or TRBD2 (6 bases each). The germline gives CDR1 SQVTM, CDR2 ANQGSEA. This CDR3 is 12 amino acids long. V lost 7 bases, J lost 5 bases, and 11 bases lay in between. The CDR3 spells CSGEGGTGELFF. DNA for the CDR3: TGCAGCGGCGAAGGGGGGACCGGGGAGCTGTTTTTT.

This clonotype has a count of ten or more. The V and J genes are TRBV7-9 and TRBJ2-3, with D perhaps TRBD2 (6 bases). The germline CDR1 and CDR2 sequences are SEHNR and FQNEAQ (reference sequence). Trimming stripped 5 bases from V and 4 bases from J, with 16 bases between. CDR3 length: 15 residues. CDR3 sequence reads: CASSPRDSDADTQYF. The DNA of the CDR3 is TGTGCCAGCAGCCCCCGGGACTCGGACGCAGATACGCAGTATTTT.

The chain is built from TRBV10-3 and TRBJ1-6, with 9 bases aligning to TRBD1. Germline CDR1 and CDR2: ENHRY and SYGVKD. J lost 9 bases, V lost 5 bases, and 5 bases had no gene match. The CDR3 is 14 residues long. CDR3 in DNA: TGTGCCATCAGTCTGGACAGGGGCGGTTCACCCCTCCACTTT. This gives the protein CAISLDRGGSPLHF.

This clonotype has just a few counts. The genes are TRBV6-2 or TRBV6-3 and TRBJ2-7; D uncertain. Germline V gene lookup returns CDR1 MNHEY and CDR2 SVGEGT. Trimming stripped 0 bases from V and 9 bases from J, with 6 bases between. CDR3 length: 11 residues. CDR3 residues: CASSYSGLQYF. In DNA, the CDR3 is TGTGCCAGCAGTTACTCTGGGTTGCAGTACTTC.

This clonotype was seen only a few times. This chain links TRBV10-3 with TRBJ1-2, with 7 bases matching TRBD1. This CDR3 region has 12 residues. J lost 4 bases, V lost 5 bases, and 1 base had no gene match. CDR1 is ENHRY, CDR2 SYGVKD, per germline. DNA of the CDR3: TGTGCCATCAGTTGGGACAGCTATGGCTACACCTTC. Protein product: CAISWDSYGYTF.

The rearrangement joins TRBV2 to TRBJ1-5; D unclear. Per germline, CDR1 SNHLY and CDR2 FYNNEI. The CDR3 loop spans 13 amino acids. Trimming cost V 2 bases and J 2 bases, with 4 bases left between them. CDR3 protein: CASSESGNQPQHF. CDR3 coding DNA: TGTGCCAGCAGTGAATCCGGCAATCAGCCCCAGCATTTT.

This clonotype was seen ten or more times. V and J are TRBV19 and TRBJ2-5; D is undetermined. Per the germline V gene, CDR1 is LNHDA and CDR2 is SQIVND (reference sequence). V lost 3 bases, J lost 7 bases, and 15 bases lay in between. The CDR3 has 14 amino acids. In DNA, the CDR3 is TGTGCCAGTAGTATCCCCGGTGGAATGAGGACCCAGTACTTC. This sequence encodes CASSIPGGMRTQYF.

The chain uses TRBV12-3 or TRBV12-4 and TRBJ2-5, with D uncertain. V dropped 1 base and J dropped 1 base, with 10 bases sitting between them. The CDR3 has 15 residues. The CDR3 region is CASSLGSLLQETQYF. CDR3 bases: TGTGCCAGCAGTTTAGGCAGTCTACTCCAAGAGACCCAGTACTTC.

This clonotype has just a few counts. CDR3 nucleotides: TGCGCCAGCAGCCATCCCCGACAGGGAGGCCTCCACGAGCAGTACTTC. It is translated as CASSHPRQGGLHEQYF. V is TRBV4-1 and J is TRBJ2-7; D is perhaps TRBD1 (7 bases). The CDR3 is 16 residues long. V dropped 3 bases and J dropped 5 bases, with 20 bases sitting between them. Germline V lookup: CDR1 MGHRA, CDR2 YSYEKL.

The genes are TRBV7-9 and TRBJ2-6, with TRBD1 matching 7 bases. Germline-derived CDR1 and CDR2 are SEHNR and FQNEAQ (reference sequence). The CDR3 consists of 14 residues. Unmatched junction bases numbered 4, after V lost 0 bases and J lost 11 bases. The CDR3 reads CASSLARQGDVLTF. CDR3 DNA sequence: TGTGCCAGCAGCTTAGCGCGACAGGGTGACGTCCTGACTTTC.

The V gene is TRBV11-2, the J gene TRBJ2-1, with 9 bases fitting TRBD2. The J segment lost 2 bases and the V segment lost 5 bases, leaving 13 bases of the junction unmatched. The germline V gene encodes CDR1 SGHAT and CDR2 FQNNGV. The CDR3 spans 18 residues. CDR3 DNA: TGTGCCAGCAGCCCTGGGGTGCTAGCGGGGCTTACCTACAATGAGCAGTTCTTC. Protein product: CASSPGVLAGLTYNEQFF.